This record covers a single T cell receptor (beta chain). What it binds is unknown. Other DNA variants within this sample encode the same CDR3. TCRdb's table, derived via immunoSEQ multiplex PCR, lists solely in-frame clones and lacks some. This sample has roughly 87,000 clones, with 75% to 90% found just once. These data come from a study of T cell responses to AZD1222 COVID-19 vaccine. Findings and limits, study-wide: The study found vaccine-associated CD4 TCRs spanning spike, dominant at 160-218 and 743-854. Scientists sampled the repertoires only once the peak T cell response had passed. Spike-specific TCR breadth and depth both grew after two AZD1222 doses.

The V segment lost 2 bases and the J segment 2 bases; nucleotides outside the gene matches: 0. The CDR3 consists of 14 residues. The V gene's germline CDR1 is SEHNR and CDR2 FQNEAQ (reference sequence). The rearrangement uses TRBV7-9 and TRBJ1-3; 7 bases line up with TRBD1. This sequence was found in an adult who received the AZD1222 COVID-19 vaccine. The sample consisted of peripheral blood, taken 28 days after the second AZD1222 dose. In DNA, the CDR3 is TGTGCCAGCAGCTTACAGGGGGCTGGAAACACCATATATTTT. The encoded protein is CASSLQGAGNTIYF.